This T cell receptor beta chain was documented in a study of OX40 agonist ivuxolimab in advanced cancers. Study-level information: In this trial design, patients received ivuxolimab intravenously at 0.01 to 10 mg/kg every 2 weeks. Those treated in dose escalation had hepatocellular carcinoma, melanoma, renal cell cancer or head and neck cancer.

The table came from immunoSEQ multiplex PCR; TCRdb's copy has only in-frame clones and leaves some out. Of just under 65,000 clones detected, 84% appear once; the ten largest clones hold around 9.8%. Autoimmune disease history or systemic immunosuppression barred patients. CDR1 is SEHNR, CDR2 FQNEAQ, per germline (reference sequence). V was cut by 5 bases and J by 0 bases, with 7 bases left in between. This CDR3 comprises 13 residues. The TCR comes from an adult with an advanced solid tumor such as melanoma, head and neck, liver or kidney cancer. The chain employs TRBV7-9 and TRBJ1-2; possible D gene TRBD1, 5 bases. Here the sequenced sample was CD4+ or CD8+ T cells sorted from blood, taken in a trial of the OX40 agonist ivuxolimab. The CDR3 region has the DNA TGTGCCAGCAGCGCGACAGCTAACTATGGCTACACCTTC. It is translated as CASSATANYGYTF.